This T cell receptor beta chain is from a study of response to subunit inactivated influenza vaccine. TCRdb re-analysed the RT-PCR reads in MiXCR, keeping a single row per CDR3 protein. In the table there are 500,000 to 600,000 distinct CDR3 sequences, 7.5% to 8.5% of which are singletons. This clonotype was found a few times. CDR1 is PRHDT, CDR2 FYEKMQ, per germline (reference sequence). V was cut by 5 bases and J by 2 bases, with 4 bases left in between. CDR3 size: 12 residues. This chain connects TRBV13 to TRBJ2-1, with unresolved D. The source was PBMCs from blood, collected about 24 months after vaccination. This receptor was obtained from a man between 50 and 75 years old who received an inactivated influenza vaccine. The CDR3 loop reads CASSETYNEQFF. The CDR3 DNA follows: TGTGCCAGCAGCGAGACCTACAATGAGCAGTTCTTC.